This is a list of T cell receptor beta chains from one sample in a study of cytomegalovirus exposure and HLA in healthy donors. The method was immunoSEQ multiplex PCR; TCRdb's version includes in-frame clones alone and lacks a portion of them. The top ten hold about 3.8% of the sample, which has over 200,000 clones, 60% to 80% seen once. The material sequenced was PBMCs. These receptors were collected from a male donor in good health and CMV-seronegative. Each CDR3 is given with its conserved first and last residue. Each record gives: V gene, D gene, J gene, clone size, CDR3 DNA, CDR3 protein. A D gene is named only where the DNA matches it firmly. For some rows the clone size is stated as once, few or many, or as a class when expanded; others skip it.

>TRBV19|-|TRBJ2-1|-
TGTGCCAGTAGTAAGGGCCAGGGCCAGGGGAATGAGCAGTTCTTC
CASSKGQGQGNEQFF
>TRBV7-3|TRBD1|TRBJ1-2|once
TGTGCCAGCAGCCCCTCCGGGACAGGCCTCTATGGCTACACCTTC
CASSPSGTGLYGYTF
>TRBV10-3|TRBD1|TRBJ1-4|few
TGTGCCATAGCAGGGGGAGTTGGTGAAAAACTGTTTTTT
CAIAGGVGEKLFF
>TRBV7-9|TRBD1|TRBJ1-2|few
TGTGCCAGCAGCCGTAACGCGGGACAGGGCGACTATGGCTACACCTTC
CASSRNAGQGDYGYTF
>TRBV13|-|TRBJ2-5|-
TGTGCCAGCAGCTTGGAGGGCGCCGAGACCCAGTACTTC
CASSLEGAETQYF
>TRBV7-6|TRBD2|TRBJ2-3|once
TGTGCCAGCAGCCCCAGACTAGCGGCAAACCTTGGCACAGATACGCAGTATTTT
CASSPRLAANLGTDTQYF
>TRBV5-1|TRBD2|TRBJ2-1|few
TGCGCCAGCAGCCCCACCACTAGCGGATGGCTCAATGAGCAGTTCTTC
CASSPTTSGWLNEQFF
>TRBV2|-|TRBJ1-1|-
TGTGCCAGCAGTGATGGGCGTGGGGGGGACACTGAAGCTTTCTTT
CASSDGRGGDTEAFF
>TRBV9|-|TRBJ2-2|-
TGTGCCAGCAGCGTAGATCAGAACACCGGGGAGCTGTTTTTT
CASSVDQNTGELFF
>TRBV7-9|-|TRBJ2-7|-
TGTGCCAGCAGCTTAGCGGCCGAGCAGTACTTC
CASSLAAEQYF
>TRBV5-4|-|TRBJ2-5|-
TGTGCCAGCAGCCTAGAAGAGACCCAGTACTTC
CASSLEETQYF
>TRBV19|-|TRBJ2-1|-
TGTGCCAGTAGTGATAGGGGGAATGAGCAGTTCTTC
CASSDRGNEQFF
>TRBV14|-|TRBJ1-1|-
TGTGCCAGCAGCCCGAAATGGGGGGGGACTGAAGCTTTCTTT
CASSPKWGGTEAFF
>TRBV5-1|-|TRBJ2-7|-
TGCGCCAGCAGCTTGGTGGCTAGCGCTGACTACGAGCAGTACTTC
CASSLVASADYEQYF
>TRBV30|-|TRBJ1-1|few
TGTGCCTGGAGTAAAAACAGCGGGAGAATCTTT
CAWSKNSGRIF
>TRBV5-5|TRBD2|TRBJ2-3|-
TGTGCCAGCAGCTTGGTCCTAGCGGGAGAAGATACGCAGTATTTT
CASSLVLAGEDTQYF
>TRBV11-3|TRBD2|TRBJ2-7|-
TGTGCCAGCAGCTTAGACGGGAGCGGGATTAACGAGCAGTACTTC
CASSLDGSGINEQYF
>TRBV18|TRBD1|TRBJ1-2|once
TGTGCCAGCTCATCCTTACAGGGGGCGCAAGTAAACTATGGCTACACCTTC
CASSSLQGAQVNYGYTF
>TRBV20-1|TRBD2|TRBJ2-7|-
TGCAGTGCTAATCTAGCGGGGGAGCAGTACTTC
CSANLAGEQYF
>TRBV10-1|-|TRBJ2-7|-
TGCGCCAGCAGTCCTCTCGGCTCCTACGAGCAGTACTTC
CASSPLGSYEQYF
>TRBV7-6|TRBD2|TRBJ2-3|many
TGTGCCAGCAGCCCGGGGGGTGGCAGTACGCAGTATTTT
CASSPGGGSTQYF
>TRBV11-2|-|TRBJ2-7|few
TGTGCCAGCAGTAGGGGTTTTAGCTCCTACGAGCAGTACTTC
CASSRGFSSYEQYF
>TRBV5-1|-|TRBJ1-2|once
TGCGCCAGCAGCGGGGCTGGGGAGGATGGCTACACCTTC
CASSGAGEDGYTF
>TRBV18|-|TRBJ1-1|-
TGTGCCAGCTCCCCGGACGGGGGAGGTACTGAAGCTTTCTTT
CASSPDGGGTEAFF
>TRBV28|-|TRBJ2-1|-
TGTGCCAGCAGTTATCCCGGGAACAATGAGCAGTTCTTC
CASSYPGNNEQFF
>TRBV6-5|-|TRBJ2-3|-
TGTGCCAGCAGTTTGAACTACTTTACCACAGATACGCAGTATTTT
CASSLNYFTTDTQYF
>TRBV10-1|TRBD1|TRBJ2-2|-
TGCGCCAGCAGTGAGTGGTGGACAGGCGGGCCCGGGGAGCTGTTTTTT
CASSEWWTGGPGELFF
>TRBV7-7|TRBD1|TRBJ2-2|-
TGTGCTAGCAGCCGCGACAGGGGGGACACCGGGGAGCTGTTCTTT
CASSRDRGDTGELFF
>TRBV2|TRBD2|TRBJ2-7|-
TGTGCCAGCAGCTTTAGCGGGAGCTACGAGCAGTACTTC
CASSFSGSYEQYF
>TRBV5-1|-|TRBJ2-2|-
TGCGCCAGCAGCTTAATAACAGGTGATGCCGGGGAGCTGTTTTTT
CASSLITGDAGELFF
>TRBV7-7|TRBD2|TRBJ2-1|-
TGTGCCAGCAGCCTAGGACTAGCGGGAGGGGATGAGCAGTTCTTC
CASSLGLAGGDEQFF
>TRBV11-2|-|TRBJ2-1|-
TGTGCCAGCAGCCCGGACAGATACTACAATGAGCAGTTCTTC
CASSPDRYYNEQFF
>TRBV19|-|TRBJ2-6|-
TGTGCCAGTAGTATAGCGGGCTCTGGGGCCAACGTCCTGACTTTC
CASSIAGSGANVLTF
>TRBV4-1|-|TRBJ2-1|-
TGCGCCAGCAGCCACCCCAGGGGAGGGGGTGGCGGAGAGGGGCACTACAATGAGCAGTTCTTC
CASSHPRGGGGGEGHYNEQFF
>TRBV5-6|TRBD1|TRBJ1-1|-
TGTGCCAGCAGCCCAGGGGACAGGTTGATCACTGAAGCTTTCTTT
CASSPGDRLITEAFF
>TRBV6-5|-|TRBJ2-3|-
TGTGCCAGCAGTTCACGCGGCACAGATACGCAGTATTTT
CASSSRGTDTQYF
>TRBV7-3|TRBD1|TRBJ2-7|-
TGTGCCAGCAGCCTAAGTCCGGGACAGACCTACGAGCAGTACTTC
CASSLSPGQTYEQYF
>TRBV9|-|TRBJ2-1|-
TGTGCCAGCAGCATTCCGACTAGCAATGAGCAGTTCTTC
CASSIPTSNEQFF
>TRBV6-1|-|TRBJ2-7|-
TGTGCCAGCAGTGAACTCAGGGACTACGAGCAGTACTTC
CASSELRDYEQYF
>TRBV19|-|TRBJ2-7|-
TGTGCCAGTACCATGACCAGGGGATCCTACGAGCAGTACTTC
CASTMTRGSYEQYF
>TRBV7-3|TRBD1|TRBJ2-2|-
TGTGCCAGTGGACAGGGGGCGCTATCAACCGGGGAGCTGTTTTTT
CASGQGALSTGELFF
>TRBV11-2|-|TRBJ2-5|few
TGTGCCAGCAGCGCGTCCCCGGGAGCCCAAGAGACCCAGTACTTC
CASSASPGAQETQYF
>TRBV28|TRBD1|TRBJ2-4|-
TGTGCCAGCAGTTTCGGACAGGGGTTAGCCAAAAACATTCAGTACTTC
CASSFGQGLAKNIQYF
>TRBV19|-|TRBJ1-2|-
TGTGCCAGTAGTATCCGGCGCCAGGATGGCTACACCTTC
CASSIRRQDGYTF
>TRBV30|TRBD1|TRBJ1-2|-
TGTGCCTGGAGTGTAGGGACAGTCTATGGCTACACCTTC
CAWSVGTVYGYTF
>TRBV4-1|TRBD2|TRBJ2-2|-
TGCGCCAGCAGCCAAGGCACGGGGACTAGCGCCGGGGAGCTGTTTTTT
CASSQGTGTSAGELFF
>TRBV14|TRBD2|TRBJ2-3|-
TGTGCCAGCAGCCAAGGAGCGGGAGGTTTGGGAGATACGCAGTATTTT
CASSQGAGGLGDTQYF
>TRBV21-1|-|TRBJ2-1|once
TGTGCCAGCAGCAGTTTACTAGCGATGTGGATTGATGAGCAGTTCTTC
CASSSLLAMWIDEQFF
>TRBV2|-|TRBJ2-7|-
TGTGCCAGCAGTATAAGACAGGAGCAGTACTTC
CASSIRQEQYF
>TRBV5-1|-|TRBJ2-3|few
TGCGCCAGCAGCTTTAGGGGCCAGACCACCTCTACCGACACAGATACGCAGTATTTT
CASSFRGQTTSTDTDTQYF
>TRBV4-1|-|TRBJ2-7|-
TGCGCCAGCAGCCAATCACCCGGCGAGGGATACGAGCAGTACTTC
CASSQSPGEGYEQYF
>TRBV7-8|-|TRBJ2-7|-
TGTGCCAGCAGCTTAGGACTAGTAACCGACGAGCAGTACTTC
CASSLGLVTDEQYF
>TRBV7-6|TRBD2|TRBJ2-7|-
TGTGCCAGCAGCTTAGAGGCGGGAGGTTCCTACGAGCAGTACTTC
CASSLEAGGSYEQYF
>TRBV29-1|-|TRBJ2-7|few
TGCAGCGTTATATTTACCTACGAGCAGTACTTC
CSVIFTYEQYF
>TRBV7-8|-|TRBJ2-1|-
TGTGCCAGCAGCTCAGACTCCCTCCAGTTCTTC
CASSSDSLQFF
>TRBV5-1|TRBD1|TRBJ2-7|few
TGCGCCAGCAGCTTGGTAGGGGGCTCCGAGCAGTACTTC
CASSLVGGSEQYF
>TRBV6-1|TRBD1|TRBJ1-5|-
TGTGCCAGCAGTGAGGGGACAGGTAATCAGCCCCAGCATTTT
CASSEGTGNQPQHF
>TRBV19|-|TRBJ2-1|-
TGTGCCAGTAGTATAAAAGGGGGAAAACAGTTCTTC
CASSIKGGKQFF